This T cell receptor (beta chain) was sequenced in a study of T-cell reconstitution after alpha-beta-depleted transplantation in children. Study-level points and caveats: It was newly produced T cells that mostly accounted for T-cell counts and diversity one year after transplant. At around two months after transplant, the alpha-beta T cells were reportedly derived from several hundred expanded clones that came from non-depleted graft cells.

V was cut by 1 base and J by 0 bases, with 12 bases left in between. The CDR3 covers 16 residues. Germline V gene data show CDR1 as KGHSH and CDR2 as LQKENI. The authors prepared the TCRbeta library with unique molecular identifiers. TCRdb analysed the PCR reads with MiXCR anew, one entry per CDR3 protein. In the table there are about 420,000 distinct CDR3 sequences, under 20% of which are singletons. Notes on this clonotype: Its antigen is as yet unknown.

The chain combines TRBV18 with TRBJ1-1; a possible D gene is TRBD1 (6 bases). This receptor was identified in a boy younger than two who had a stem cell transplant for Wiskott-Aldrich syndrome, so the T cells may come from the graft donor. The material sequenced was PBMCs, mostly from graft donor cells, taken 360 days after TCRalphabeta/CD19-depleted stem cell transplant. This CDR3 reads CASSPLRDIVNTEAFF. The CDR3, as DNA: TGTGCCAGCTCACCACTCAGGGACATAGTGAACACTGAAGCTTTCTTT.